The 17 T cell receptor beta chains given below trace back to one sample, sequenced in a study of control samples from healthy donors and cancer patients. Repertoires were generated with immunoSEQ multiplex PCR, while TCRdb's copy carries only in-frame clones and drops some. The table includes some 100,000 clones, approximately 86% detected once. Sequenced input: blood. The receptor source for this set is a woman aged 50 to 65 in good health.

The chain is built from TRBV2 and TRBJ2-1; D tentatively reads TRBD1 or TRBD2 (5 bases each). V lost 6 bases to trimming and J lost 0 bases, with 12 bases between them. The V gene's germline CDR1 is SNHLY and CDR2 FYNNEI. The CDR3 length is 15 residues. The CDR3 region has the DNA TGTGCCAGCAGCCGGGACGCGAGCTCCTACAATGAGCAGTTCTTC. Amino acids: CASSRDASSYNEQFF.

There are a few counts of this clone. The rearrangement uses TRBV21-1 and TRBJ2-3; no DNA check was done on the table's D call, TRBD2. TRBV21-1 is listed as a pseudogene. The CDR3 extends over 18 amino acids. Here the CDR3 reads CASSKEAPTSGSTDTQYF. In DNA, the CDR3 is TGTGCCAGCAGCAAAGAGGCGCCAACTAGCGGGAGCACAGATACGCAGTATTTT.

This chain links TRBV14 with TRBJ2-3; D is unresolved. Germline V gene sequence: CDR1 SGHDN, CDR2 FVKESK. The V and J ends lost 1 base and 2 bases respectively, with 10 bases between them. The CDR3 has 15 amino acids. As DNA, the CDR3 is TGTGCCAGCAGCCAAGGCCCCCGAATCACAGATACGCAGTATTTT. The encoded protein is CASSQGPRITDTQYF.

The gene calls are TRBV4-2 and TRBJ1-4, with D unresolved. This CDR3 is 14 amino acids long. Between the trimmed V and J ends, which lost 0 bases and 8 bases, there was a span of 10 bases. Germline V gene sequence: CDR1 LGHNA, CDR2 YNFKEQ. CDR3 in amino acids: CASSQDSGREKLFF. In DNA, the CDR3 is TGTGCCAGCAGCCAAGACTCCGGGCGGGAAAAACTGTTTTTT.

The table lists this clone with a count of one. This chain joins TRBV6-5 and TRBJ1-4; tentatively, D is TRBD1 (5 bases). V was trimmed by 0 bases and J by 4 bases, leaving 9 bases between them. Germline loops: CDR1 MNHEY, CDR2 SVGAGI. The CDR3 has 15 amino acids. In nucleotides, the CDR3 is TGTGCCAGCAGTTACTCTGGCAGGGTTAATGAAAAACTGTTTTTT. As protein: CASSYSGRVNEKLFF.

The chain couples TRBV28 to TRBJ2-1; 7 bases align to TRBD2. The CDR3 is made up of 19 amino acids. CDR1 and CDR2 (germline): MDHEN, SYDVKM. V shed 3 bases and J 5 bases; nucleotides not matched to a gene: 19. Written as DNA, the CDR3 is TGTGCCAGCAGTTTTTTTGGCACTAGCGCTTGGGAAAAGGACAATGAGCAGTTCTTC. Its protein product is CASSFFGTSAWEKDNEQFF.

The chain couples TRBV11-2 to TRBJ1-1; unclear D gene. The CDR3 is 14 residues long. V dropped 2 bases and J dropped 3 bases, with 10 bases sitting between them. In germline, CDR1 is SGHAT, CDR2 FQNNGV. The CDR3 here is CASSLRDGDTEAFF. The CDR3 region has the DNA TGTGCCAGCAGCTTACGGGATGGGGACACTGAAGCTTTCTTT.

Only one count was recorded for this clone. V is TRBV11-2 and J is TRBJ1-2; 9 bases agree with TRBD1. This CDR3 contains 14 residues. V was pared by 2 bases and J by 5 bases, with 3 bases of the junction left unmatched. Germline V gene data show CDR1 as SGHAT and CDR2 as FQNNGV. The CDR3 spells CASSLPGQGYGYTF. CDR3 in DNA: TGTGCCAGCAGCTTACCGGGACAGGGATATGGCTACACCTTC.

V and J are TRBV12-3 or TRBV12-4 and TRBJ2-4; 8 bases align to TRBD2. V lost 7 bases to trimming and J lost 3 bases; unmatched junction nucleotides: 2. CDR3 length: 13 amino acids. The CDR3 sequence: CASKAGDKNIQYF. As DNA, the CDR3 is TGTGCCAGCAAAGCGGGGGACAAAAACATTCAGTACTTC.

The chain joins TRBV6-5 to TRBJ1-1; D is undetermined. The CDR3 runs 13 residues. The V gene's germline CDR1 is MNHEY and CDR2 SVGAGI. Trimming pared 2 bases from V and 8 bases from J, leaving 12 bases between. CDR3 amino acids: CASSYDWPREAFF. The CDR3 coding sequence is TGTGCCAGCAGTTACGACTGGCCCCGAGAAGCTTTCTTT.

The chain carries TRBV4-2 and TRBJ2-1; 10 nucleotides line up with TRBD2. The CDR3 is 16 residues long. V lost 1 base to trimming and J lost 7 bases; unmatched junction nucleotides: 7. CDR1 and CDR2 from the germline V gene are LGHNA and YNFKEQ. The CDR3 DNA reads TGTGCCAGCAGCCAAGGGGGGGCTAGCGGGAGTAATGAGCAGTTCTTC. Its protein is CASSQGGASGSNEQFF.

The rearrangement links TRBV19 to TRBJ1-2, with D uncertain. V gave up 1 base and J gave up 5 bases, with 5 bases separating them. Germline V CDR1 and CDR2: LNHDA, SQIVND (reference sequence). This CDR3 is built from 12 residues. Here the CDR3 DNA reads TGTGCCAGTAGTATAGCGGGATATGGCTACACCTTC. The encoded protein is CASSIAGYGYTF. Based on the CDR3 plus reference TRBV19 and TRBJ1-2, the full variable domain is DGGITQSPKYLFRKEGQNVTLSCEQNLNHDAMYWYRQDPGQGLRLIYYSQIVNDFQKGDIAEGYSVSREKKESFPLTVTSAQKNPTAFYLCASSIAGYGYTFGSGTRLTVV.

The chain links TRBV6-2 or TRBV6-3 to TRBJ1-5, with D possibly being TRBD1 (5 bases). With 0 bases removed from V and 0 bases from J, the gap between germline ends came to 18 bases. The CDR3 sequence is 19 residues long. Germline values: CDR1 MNHEY, CDR2 SVGEGT. Here the CDR3 DNA reads TGTGCCAGCAGTTACTCGATACTCAGGTCAGGGAATAGCAATCAGCCCCAGCATTTT. Its protein is CASSYSILRSGNSNQPQHF.

In its sample, this clone was seen once. This chain joins TRBV5-4 and TRBJ2-3; 10 positions match TRBD2. V lost 7 bases and J lost 6; bases outside the gene matches: 14. Looked up from germline, CDR1 is SGHNT and CDR2 is YYREEE (reference sequence). This CDR3 contains 16 residues. Written as DNA, the CDR3 is TGTGCCAGCCGCCGGGGGAGCGGGAGGGAGGGGGATACGCAGTATTTT. It encodes CASRRGSGREGDTQYF.

V gene TRBV9 combines with J gene TRBJ2-7, with TRBD1 matching 10 bases. Germline V gene lookup returns CDR1 SGDLS and CDR2 YYNGEE. With 3 bases clipped from V and 7 bases from J, the junction kept 10 bases outside the gene matches. This CDR3 has 15 residues. CDR3 DNA sequence: TGTGCCAGCAGCGAGGCCCCGGGACAGGGGTGGGAGCAGTACTTC. Translating gives CASSEAPGQGWEQYF.

V gene TRBV7-9 combines with J gene TRBJ2-2, with a possible D match to TRBD2 (5 bases). This CDR3 is built from 13 residues. V lost 10 bases to trimming and J lost 4 bases, with 13 bases between them. Per germline, CDR1 SEHNR and CDR2 FQNEAQ (reference sequence). CDR3 region: CAIRGRITGELFF. DNA for the CDR3: TGTGCCATTCGGGGTCGGATCACCGGGGAGCTGTTTTTT.

The chain couples TRBV9 to TRBJ2-7, with unresolved D. V gave up 0 bases and J gave up 6 bases, with 10 bases separating them. The CDR3 runs to 13 residues. Per germline, CDR1 SGDLS and CDR2 YYNGEE. Here the CDR3 reads CASSVEHKAEQYF. CDR3 DNA: TGTGCCAGCAGCGTAGAACATAAAGCCGAGCAGTACTTC.